The source of this T cell receptor beta chain is a study of cytomegalovirus exposure and HLA in healthy donors. On the study more broadly: Of all 370 or so donors who were genotyped, about 80% belonged to the Caucasian-associated ancestry cluster. Findings and limits, study-wide: Follow-up analysis found HLA locus-dependent TCR association rates, highest for DRB1 and lowest for HLA-C. As was reported, the classifier diagnosed cytomegalovirus status with high specificity and sensitivity. Accurate prediction of most subjects' HLA-A and HLA-B alleles from TCR beta sequences was reported.

Germline assignment: CDR1 SQVTM and CDR2 ANQGSEA. This CDR3 contains 16 residues. Notes on this clone: The antigen remains unidentified. One end of the junction is discordant with germline, which a read error may explain.

Amplification used 60 Vbeta primers and 13 Jbeta primers. The data were produced by immunoSEQ multiplex PCR, yet TCRdb's version contains in-frame clones alone and is incomplete. The sample contains some 120,000 clones, more than 65% of which appear only once. The sequenced sample was PBMCs. V gene TRBV29-1 combines with J gene TRBJ2-3, with a tentative D call TRBD1 (6 bases). The origin of this receptor is a woman in her thirties or forties in good health and CMV-seropositive. The CDR3 reads CSVEGPPGRDTGTQYF. In DNA form, the CDR3 reads TGCAGCGTTGAGGGACCCCCTGGCAGGGACACAGGTACGCAGTATTTT.